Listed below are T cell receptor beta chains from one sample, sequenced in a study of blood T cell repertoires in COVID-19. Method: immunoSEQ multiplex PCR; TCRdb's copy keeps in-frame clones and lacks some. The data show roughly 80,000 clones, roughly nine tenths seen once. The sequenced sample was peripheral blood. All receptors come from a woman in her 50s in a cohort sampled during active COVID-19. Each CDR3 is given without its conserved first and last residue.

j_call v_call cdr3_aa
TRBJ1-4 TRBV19 ASSWTRDYEKLF
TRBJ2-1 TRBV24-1 ATSDPIAGGSNEQF
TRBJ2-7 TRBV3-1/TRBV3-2 ASHGGSYEQY
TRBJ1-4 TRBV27 ASSLASTNEKLF
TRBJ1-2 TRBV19 ASLPQGRGGGGGYT
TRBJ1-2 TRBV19 ASQTGIYGYT
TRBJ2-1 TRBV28 ASSLLGGGYEQF
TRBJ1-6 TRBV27 ASRGRPGNSPLH
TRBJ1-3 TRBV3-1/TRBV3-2 ASSEQVSGNTIY
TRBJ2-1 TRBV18 ASSPYGTSGGNEQF
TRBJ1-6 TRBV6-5 ASRTIGQGDSPLH
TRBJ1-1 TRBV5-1 ASSRGQERFELLNTEAF
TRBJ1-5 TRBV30 AWSVPWDIGNQPQH
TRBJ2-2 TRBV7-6 ASSLAPPVLANTGELF
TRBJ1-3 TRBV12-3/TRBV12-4 ASDDIQDHTIY
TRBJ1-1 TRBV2 ASSDTRDTEAF
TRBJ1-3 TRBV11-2 ASSLEAGGGNTIY
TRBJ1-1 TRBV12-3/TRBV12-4 ASGRAPNTEAF
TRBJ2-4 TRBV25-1 ASSDTGELAKNIQY
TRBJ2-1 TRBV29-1 SGWGPSDPNEQF
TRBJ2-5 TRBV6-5 ASRSADRGQETQY
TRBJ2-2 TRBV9 ASSVDRGASGLF
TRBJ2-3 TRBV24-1 ATSDALLRGTLTDTQY
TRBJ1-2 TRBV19 ASSYPQGGTNYGYT
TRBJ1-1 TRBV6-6 ASSYGDRENEAF
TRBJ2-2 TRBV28 ASSPWPLLSFQREGNTGELF
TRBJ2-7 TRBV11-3 ASSPGTGRDYEQY
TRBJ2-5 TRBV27 ASSLSPPRQGQIATQY
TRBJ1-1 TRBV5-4 ASSLVGGLTEAF
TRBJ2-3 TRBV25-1 ASKKARGWLVGTDTQY
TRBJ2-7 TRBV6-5 ASRLGLAYEQY
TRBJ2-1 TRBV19 ASSLAGGLEQF
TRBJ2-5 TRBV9 ASRVGLPKQETQY
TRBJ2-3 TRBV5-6 ASSPQDGGDTQY
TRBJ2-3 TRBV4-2 ASSQDTGGAGPKY
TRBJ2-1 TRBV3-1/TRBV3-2 ASSLIAGGRNEQF
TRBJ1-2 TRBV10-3 AISESTLLGGYT
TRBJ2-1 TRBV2 ASSVGQPYNEQF
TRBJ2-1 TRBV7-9 ASSYERDGNEQF
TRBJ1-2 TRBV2 ASKLGEGYT
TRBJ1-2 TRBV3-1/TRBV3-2 ASSPGGQGSGYT
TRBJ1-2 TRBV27 ASRTGGDYGYT
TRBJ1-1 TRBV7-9 ASSENRESTTEAF
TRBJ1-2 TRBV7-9 ASSLREGYPHANPHGYT
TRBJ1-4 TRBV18 ASSLMGATNEKLF
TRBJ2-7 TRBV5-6 ASSLRSYEQY
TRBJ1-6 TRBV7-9 ASGTDSSPLH
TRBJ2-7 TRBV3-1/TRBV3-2 ASSQDRGTSYEQY
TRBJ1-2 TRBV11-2 ASSQGQYGYT
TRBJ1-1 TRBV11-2 ASSDEGGVTEAF
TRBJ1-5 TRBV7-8 ASSSPGRVQPQH
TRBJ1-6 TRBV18 ASSLDSDNSPLH
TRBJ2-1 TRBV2 ASIEGLAGYNEQF